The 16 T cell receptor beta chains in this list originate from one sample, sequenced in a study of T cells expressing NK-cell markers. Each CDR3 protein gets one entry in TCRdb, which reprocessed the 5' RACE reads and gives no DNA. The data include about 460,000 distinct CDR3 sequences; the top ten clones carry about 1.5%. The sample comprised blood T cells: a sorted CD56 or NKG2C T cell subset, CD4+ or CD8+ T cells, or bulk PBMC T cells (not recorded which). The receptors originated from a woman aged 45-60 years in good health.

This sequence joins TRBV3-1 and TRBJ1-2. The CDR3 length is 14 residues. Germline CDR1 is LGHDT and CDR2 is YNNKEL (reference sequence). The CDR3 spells CASSRGSLSYGYTF.

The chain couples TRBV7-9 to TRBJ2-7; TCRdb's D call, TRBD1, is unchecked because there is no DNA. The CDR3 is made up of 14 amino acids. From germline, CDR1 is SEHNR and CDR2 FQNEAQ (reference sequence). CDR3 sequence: CASSPDGGSYEQYF.

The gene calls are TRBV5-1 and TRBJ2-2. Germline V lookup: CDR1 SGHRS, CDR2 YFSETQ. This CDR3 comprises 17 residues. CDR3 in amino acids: CASSLEGGSLNTGELFF.

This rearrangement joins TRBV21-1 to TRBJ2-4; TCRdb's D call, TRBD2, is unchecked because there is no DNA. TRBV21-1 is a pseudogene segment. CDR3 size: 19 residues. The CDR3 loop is CASSKYWREGLLAKNIQYF.

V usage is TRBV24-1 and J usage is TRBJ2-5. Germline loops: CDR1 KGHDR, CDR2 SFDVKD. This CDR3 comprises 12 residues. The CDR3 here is CATSGVQETQYF.

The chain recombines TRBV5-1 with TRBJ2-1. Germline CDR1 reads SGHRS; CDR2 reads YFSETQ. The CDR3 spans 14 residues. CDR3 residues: CASSFPLSYNEQFF.

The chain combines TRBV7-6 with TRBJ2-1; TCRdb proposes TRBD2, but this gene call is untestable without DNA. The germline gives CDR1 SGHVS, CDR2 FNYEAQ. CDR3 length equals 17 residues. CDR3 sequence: CASSLVRLAGGPNEQFF.

The chain's CDR3 is CASSPTLGSHEQYF. This chain connects TRBV14 to TRBJ2-7. This CDR3 has 14 amino acids. Germline CDR1 is SGHDN and CDR2 is FVKESK.

The CDR3 region is CASSLRPGAHPLAKNIQYF. The V gene is TRBV7-9, the J gene TRBJ2-4; TCRdb's D call of TRBD1 is untestable without DNA. Germline CDR1 is SEHNR and CDR2 is FQNEAQ (reference sequence). The CDR3 totals 19 residues.

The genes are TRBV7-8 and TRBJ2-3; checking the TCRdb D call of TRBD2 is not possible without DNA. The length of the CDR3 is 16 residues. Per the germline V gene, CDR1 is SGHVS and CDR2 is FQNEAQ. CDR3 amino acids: CASSPRIAGFTDTQYF.

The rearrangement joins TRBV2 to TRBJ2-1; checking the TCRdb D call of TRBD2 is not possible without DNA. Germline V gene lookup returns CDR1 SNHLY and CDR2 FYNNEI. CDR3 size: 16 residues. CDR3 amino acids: CASSERLARGNNEQFF.

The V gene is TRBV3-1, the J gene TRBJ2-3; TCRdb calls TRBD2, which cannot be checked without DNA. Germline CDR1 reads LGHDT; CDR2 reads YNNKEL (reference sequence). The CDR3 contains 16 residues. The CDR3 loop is CASSPRVLSSTDTQYF.

CDR3: CASSAVRDGDTEAFF. The chain couples TRBV9 to TRBJ1-1; the D call of TRBD1 rests on TCRdb alone, since no DNA is present to check it. CDR1 is SGDLS, CDR2 YYNGEE, per germline. The CDR3 length is 15 residues. The full variable domain, with the rest looked up from reference TRBV9 and TRBJ1-1, is DSGVTQTPKHLITATGQRVTLRCSPRSGDLSVYWYQQSLDQGLQFLIQYYNGEERAKGNILERFSAQQFPDLHSELNLSSLELGDSALYFCASSAVRDGDTEAFFGQGTRLTVV.

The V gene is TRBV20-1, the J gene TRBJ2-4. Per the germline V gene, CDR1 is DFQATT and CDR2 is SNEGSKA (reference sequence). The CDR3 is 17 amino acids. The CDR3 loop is CSARGFDQLLAKNIQYF.

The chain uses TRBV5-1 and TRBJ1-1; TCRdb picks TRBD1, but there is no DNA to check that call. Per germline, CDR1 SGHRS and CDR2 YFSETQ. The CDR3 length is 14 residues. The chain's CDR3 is CASSWGQLNTEAFF.

The CDR3 region is CASRNPARGAYNDEQFF. This sequence joins TRBV5-1 and TRBJ2-1; TCRdb's D gene call, TRBD1, goes unchecked for lack of DNA. Germline V gene data show CDR1 as SGHRS and CDR2 as YFSETQ. This CDR3 is 17 amino acids long.